This T cell receptor beta chain was sequenced during a study of shared clonotypes between healthy human individuals. The CDR3 sequence is 15 residues long. The junction had 7 bases not matched to a gene; V was cut back by 6 bases and J by 7 bases. From germline, CDR1 is MDHEN and CDR2 SYDVKM. TCRdb's copy holds only in-frame clones and misses some; the assay was immunoSEQ multiplex PCR. The repertoire holds approximately 530,000 clones, with about 96% as singletons. The receptor was derived from a woman between 25 and 40 years old in good health. V and J are TRBV28 and TRBJ2-2; 11 nucleotides match TRBD1. Sequencing used naive CD4+ T cells sorted from blood. The subset here: CD45RA+ positively selected. The CDR3 spells CASRSSGTGGGELFF. CDR3 bases: TGTGCCAGCAGGTCCTCCGGGACAGGGGGCGGGGAGCTGTTTTTT.